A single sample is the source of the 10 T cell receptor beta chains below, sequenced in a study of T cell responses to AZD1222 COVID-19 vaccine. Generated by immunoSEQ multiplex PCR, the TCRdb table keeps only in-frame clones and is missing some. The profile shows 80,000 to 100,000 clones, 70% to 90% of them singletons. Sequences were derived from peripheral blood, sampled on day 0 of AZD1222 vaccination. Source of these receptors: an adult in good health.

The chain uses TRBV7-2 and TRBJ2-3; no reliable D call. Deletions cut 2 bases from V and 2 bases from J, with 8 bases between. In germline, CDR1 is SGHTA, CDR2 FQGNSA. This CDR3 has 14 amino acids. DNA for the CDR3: TGTGCCAGCAGCTTAAATGGGCCCACAGATACGCAGTATTTT. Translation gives CASSLNGPTDTQYF.

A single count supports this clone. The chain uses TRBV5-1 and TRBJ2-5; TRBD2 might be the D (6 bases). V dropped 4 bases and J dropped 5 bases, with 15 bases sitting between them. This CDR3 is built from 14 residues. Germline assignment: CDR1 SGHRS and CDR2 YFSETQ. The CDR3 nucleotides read TGCGCCAGCAGCGGCGGTCGGGGGTCCGAGACCCAGTACTTC. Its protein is CASSGGRGSETQYF.

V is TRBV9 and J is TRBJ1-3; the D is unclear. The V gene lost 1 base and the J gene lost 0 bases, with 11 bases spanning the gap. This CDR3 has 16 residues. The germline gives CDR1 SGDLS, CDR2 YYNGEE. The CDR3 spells CASSVLGTGSGNTIYF. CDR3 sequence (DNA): TGTGCCAGCAGCGTATTGGGTACCGGCTCTGGAAACACCATATATTTT.

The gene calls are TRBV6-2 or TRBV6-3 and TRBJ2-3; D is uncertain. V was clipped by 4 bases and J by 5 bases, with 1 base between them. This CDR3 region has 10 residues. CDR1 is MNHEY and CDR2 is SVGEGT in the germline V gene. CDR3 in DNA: TGTGCCAGCAGTTTAGATACGCAGTATTTT. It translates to CASSLDTQYF.

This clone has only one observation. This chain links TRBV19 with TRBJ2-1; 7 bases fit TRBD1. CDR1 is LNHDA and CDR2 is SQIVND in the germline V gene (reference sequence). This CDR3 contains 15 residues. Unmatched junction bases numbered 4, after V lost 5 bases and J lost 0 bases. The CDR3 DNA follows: TGTGCCAGTAGTCTACAGGGGATCTCCTACAATGAGCAGTTCTTC. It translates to CASSLQGISYNEQFF.

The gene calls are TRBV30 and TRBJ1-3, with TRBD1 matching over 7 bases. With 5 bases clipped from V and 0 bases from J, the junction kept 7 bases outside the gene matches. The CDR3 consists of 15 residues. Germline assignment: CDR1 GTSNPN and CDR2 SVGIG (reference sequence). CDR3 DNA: TGTGCCTGGGCCCAAGGGGGCCGCTCTGGAAACACCATATATTTT. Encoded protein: CAWAQGGRSGNTIYF.

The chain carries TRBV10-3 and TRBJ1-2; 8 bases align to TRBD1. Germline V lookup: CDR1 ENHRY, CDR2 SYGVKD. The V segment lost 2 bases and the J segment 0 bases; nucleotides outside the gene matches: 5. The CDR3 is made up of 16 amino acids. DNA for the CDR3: TGTGCCATCAGTGAGGGGTCGACAGGGGCTAACTATGGCTACACCTTC. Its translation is CAISEGSTGANYGYTF.

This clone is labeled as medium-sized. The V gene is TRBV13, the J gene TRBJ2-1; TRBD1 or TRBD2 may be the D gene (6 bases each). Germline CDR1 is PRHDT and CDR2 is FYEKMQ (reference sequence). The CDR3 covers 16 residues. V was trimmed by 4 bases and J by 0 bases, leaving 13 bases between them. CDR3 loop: CASSWGRGYSYNEQFF. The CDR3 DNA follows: TGTGCCAGCAGCTGGGGGCGGGGCTACTCCTACAATGAGCAGTTCTTC.

CDR3 amino acids: CASSLAGWEYTGELFF. CDR3 nucleotides: TGTGCCAGCAGTTTAGCAGGTTGGGAATACACCGGGGAGCTGTTTTTT. The chain links TRBV27 to TRBJ2-2, with D uncertain. CDR3 length: 16 amino acids. The germline gives CDR1 MNHEY, CDR2 SMNVEV (reference sequence). V was pared by 2 bases and J by 3 bases, with 13 bases between.

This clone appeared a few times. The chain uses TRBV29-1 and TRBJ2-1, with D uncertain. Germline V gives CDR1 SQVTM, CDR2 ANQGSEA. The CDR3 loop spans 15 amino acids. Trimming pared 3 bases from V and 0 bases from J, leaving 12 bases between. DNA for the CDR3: TGCAGCGTTGAGGGCGGTACCGGCTCCTACAATGAGCAGTTCTTC. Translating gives CSVEGGTGSYNEQFF.